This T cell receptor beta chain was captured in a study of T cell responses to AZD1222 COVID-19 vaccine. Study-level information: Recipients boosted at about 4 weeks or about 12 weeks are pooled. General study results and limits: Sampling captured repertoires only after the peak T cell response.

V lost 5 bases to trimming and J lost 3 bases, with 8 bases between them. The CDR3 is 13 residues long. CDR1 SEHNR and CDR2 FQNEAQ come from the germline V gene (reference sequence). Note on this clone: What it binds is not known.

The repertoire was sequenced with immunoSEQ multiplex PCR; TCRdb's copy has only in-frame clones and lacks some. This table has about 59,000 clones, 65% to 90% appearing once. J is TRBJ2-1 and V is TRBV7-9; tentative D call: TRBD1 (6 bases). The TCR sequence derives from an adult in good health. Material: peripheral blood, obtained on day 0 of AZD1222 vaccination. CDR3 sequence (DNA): TGTGCCAGCAGCCCAGGGGTCTACAATGAGCAGTTCTTC. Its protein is CASSPGVYNEQFF.